A selection of T cell receptor beta chains follows, all from one sample in a study of blood T cell repertoires in COVID-19. Sequencing was performed with immunoSEQ multiplex PCR; in TCRdb, only in-frame clones are kept and a portion is missing. The sample shows approximately 140,000 clones, approximately 81% of them seen only once. Sequencing input: peripheral blood. These receptors all come from a human donor in a cohort sampled during active COVID-19. CDR3s include the opening cysteine and the closing phenylalanine or tryptophan. Fields, in order: J gene, clone size, D gene, V gene, CDR3 DNA, CDR3 protein. D genes are given only for firm matches. For some rows the clone size is stated as once, few or many, or as a class when expanded; others skip it.

TRBJ2-1,NA,NA,TRBV2,TGTGCCAGCAGTGTCGGGGGGCCCTACAATGAGCAGTTCTTC,CASSVGGPYNEQFF
TRBJ2-1,NA,TRBD2,TRBV10-2,TGCGCCAGCTCTATAGCGGGGCGTAACAATGAGCAGTTCTTC,CASSIAGRNNEQFF
TRBJ2-3,NA,TRBD2,TRBV7-2,TGTGCCAGCAGCTTTAGCGGGGGGGCCGAGCAGTATTTT,CASSFSGGAEQYF
TRBJ2-1,NA,TRBD2,TRBV3-1/TRBV3-2,TGTGCCAGCAGCCAAGCACAGCTAGCGGGGCATAATGAGCAGTTCTTC,CASSQAQLAGHNEQFF
TRBJ2-3,NA,NA,TRBV24-1,TGTGCCACCAGTCCCCACGGGGAAAGCACAGATACGCAGTATTTT,CATSPHGESTDTQYF
TRBJ2-5,NA,NA,TRBV7-2,TGTGCCAGCAGCTTAGGAGGTCCTGGATTCCAGACCCAGTACTTC,CASSLGGPGFQTQYF
TRBJ1-1,NA,TRBD1,TRBV2,TGTGCCAGCAGCTCCGGGACAGGGACGATGAACACTGAAGCTTTCTTT,CASSSGTGTMNTEAFF
TRBJ1-1,NA,NA,TRBV19,TGTGCCAGTAGTCGGCGGGGGGCGTATACTGAAGCTTTCTTT,CASSRRGAYTEAFF
TRBJ2-1,NA,TRBD2,TRBV7-3,TGTGCCAGCAGCTTTAGCGGGGGGGCCTTTGGTATCCACAATGAGCAGTTCTTC,CASSFSGGAFGIHNEQFF
TRBJ2-3,NA,TRBD1,TRBV3-1/TRBV3-2,TGTGCCAGCAGCCTCCGGGACAGGAGTACAGATACGCAGTATTTT,CASSLRDRSTDTQYF
TRBJ1-1,NA,TRBD1,TRBV5-1,TGCGCCAGCAGCCGGGACAGGAACACTGAAGCTTTCTTT,CASSRDRNTEAFF
TRBJ1-5,NA,NA,TRBV5-6,TGTGCCAGCAGCCTCGTAAATAGCAATCAGCCCCAGCATTTT,CASSLVNSNQPQHF
TRBJ2-1,NA,NA,TRBV5-1,TGCGCCAGCAGCCCGGAGGGTCTGTACAATGAGCAGTTCTTC,CASSPEGLYNEQFF
TRBJ2-2,few,NA,TRBV4-2,TGTGCCAGCAGCCGAGAGGACAGCGTGAACACCGGGGAGCTGTTTTTT,CASSREDSVNTGELFF
TRBJ1-1,once,NA,TRBV28,TGTGCCAGCAGTTTGCCCCCGGGAAGGACTGAAGCTTTCTTT,CASSLPPGRTEAFF
TRBJ2-2,NA,TRBD2,TRBV5-5,TGTGCCAGCAGGGGGGGGGCCGGGGAGCTGTTTTTT,CASRGGAGELFF
TRBJ1-3,NA,NA,TRBV7-2,TGTGCCAGCAGCTTAGCGCGTAACAGGGTTGGTGGAAACACCATATATTTT,CASSLARNRVGGNTIYF
TRBJ1-3,once,NA,TRBV7-9,TGTGCCAGCAGCTCAGGGGTGGCTGGAAACACCATATATTTT,CASSSGVAGNTIYF
TRBJ2-7,NA,TRBD1,TRBV27,TGTGCCAGCAGTTTGGGACAGGGGGCGCCGTACGAGCAGTACTTC,CASSLGQGAPYEQYF
TRBJ1-5,NA,TRBD1,TRBV24-1,TGTGCCACCAGTGACGGGACAGGGAGTCAGCCCCAGCATTTT,CATSDGTGSQPQHF
TRBJ2-1,NA,TRBD2,TRBV30,TGTGCCTGGGCCTCGGGGGGGGGCCGCAATGAGCAGTTCTTC,CAWASGGGRNEQFF
TRBJ2-3,NA,NA,TRBV7-2,TGTGCCACCACCGTGGGGGGTTTCATAGATACGCAGTATTTT,CATTVGGFIDTQYF
TRBJ1-2,NA,NA,TRBV27,TGTGCCAGCAGTTTTCGGAGGGGCGGTGGCTACACCTTC,CASSFRRGGGYTF
TRBJ2-3,NA,NA,TRBV11-2,TGTGCCAGCAGCTTCAGGGGCGAGTGGGGGGGCCAAACCGGTACGCAGTATTTT,CASSFRGEWGGQTGTQYF
TRBJ2-3,NA,NA,TRBV24-1,TGTGCCACCAGTGATTTGCTACCAGATACGCAGTATTTT,CATSDLLPDTQYF
TRBJ1-2,NA,NA,TRBV6-2/TRBV6-3,TGTGCCAGCAGCCGATCAGATGACGGGATCTATGGCTACACCTTC,CASSRSDDGIYGYTF
TRBJ2-7,NA,NA,TRBV21-1,TGTGCCAGCAGCAAAGAAGTCTCTAGGGGCTCCTACGAGCAGTACTTC,CASSKEVSRGSYEQYF
TRBJ2-1,NA,NA,TRBV6-2/TRBV6-3,TGTGCCAGCAGTACCCCGGGAATGGTTGAGCAGTTCTTC,CASSTPGMVEQFF
TRBJ1-2,NA,NA,TRBV19,TGTGCCAGTAGTATATTTTGGCAGGGAGGGGATACGGGGCATGGCTACACCTTC,CASSIFWQGGDTGHGYTF
TRBJ1-1,NA,TRBD1,TRBV5-5,TGTGCCAGCAGCCCAAGGGGACAGGGCCTCACTGAAGCTTTCTTT,CASSPRGQGLTEAFF
TRBJ2-3,NA,TRBD2,TRBV2,TGTGCCAGCAGATTGGGGGGGACTAGCACAGATACGCAGTATTTT,CASRLGGTSTDTQYF
TRBJ2-7,NA,TRBD1,TRBV5-4,TGTGCCAGCAGCCGGACAGGGGACTACGAGCAGTACTTC,CASSRTGDYEQYF
TRBJ2-2,few,TRBD1,TRBV2,TGTGCCAGCAGTCCGGGACAGGGGAACACCGGGGAGCTGTTTTTT,CASSPGQGNTGELFF
TRBJ2-3,NA,NA,TRBV28,TGTGCCAGCAGTTTACCACAGGGCGGCGATACGCAGTATTTT,CASSLPQGGDTQYF